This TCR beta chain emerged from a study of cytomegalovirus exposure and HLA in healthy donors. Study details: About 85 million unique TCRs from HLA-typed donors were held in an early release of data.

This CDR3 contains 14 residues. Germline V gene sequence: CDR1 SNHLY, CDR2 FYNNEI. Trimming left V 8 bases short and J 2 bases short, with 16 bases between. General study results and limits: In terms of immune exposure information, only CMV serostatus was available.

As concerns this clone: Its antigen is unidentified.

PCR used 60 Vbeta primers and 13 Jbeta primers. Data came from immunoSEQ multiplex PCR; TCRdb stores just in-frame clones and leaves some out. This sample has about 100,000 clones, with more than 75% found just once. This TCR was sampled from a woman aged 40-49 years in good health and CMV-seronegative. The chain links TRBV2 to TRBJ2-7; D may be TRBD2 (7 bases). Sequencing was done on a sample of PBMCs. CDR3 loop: CASQLRGGPYEQYF. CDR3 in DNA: TGTGCCAGCCAACTGAGGGGGGGCCCCTACGAGCAGTACTTC.